This entry lists 6 T cell receptor beta chains sequenced from one sample in a study of blood T cell repertoires in COVID-19. The protocol was immunoSEQ multiplex PCR, while the TCRdb copy is restricted to in-frame clones and leaves out a portion. This sample has around 270,000 clones, with around 87% found just once. The sequenced material came from peripheral blood. The receptors here all came from a woman aged 50 to 60 with acute or convalescent COVID-19.

The V gene is TRBV7-2, the J gene TRBJ2-4, with 10 bases fitting TRBD2. CDR3 size: 16 residues. The V gene's germline CDR1 is SGHTA and CDR2 FQGNSA. Trimming took 2 bases from V and 2 from J; bases not matched to a gene: 3. The CDR3 reads CASSLTSGAPKNIQYF. The CDR3, as DNA: TGTGCCAGCAGCTTAACTAGCGGGGCTCCCAAAAACATTCAGTACTTC.

The chain employs TRBV5-1 and TRBJ1-4; a possible D gene is TRBD1 (6 bases). The CDR3 is made up of 15 amino acids. From germline, CDR1 is SGHRS and CDR2 YFSETQ. Trimming left V 5 bases short and J 0 bases short, with 11 bases between. The CDR3 sequence is CASRRTAATNEKLFF. CDR3 nucleotide sequence: TGCGCCAGCAGACGGACAGCTGCAACTAATGAAAAACTGTTTTTT.

V usage is TRBV2 and J usage is TRBJ1-4; D gene uncertain. The germline V gene encodes CDR1 SNHLY and CDR2 FYNNEI. This CDR3 spans 15 amino acids. The V end was cut by 4 bases, the J end by 5 bases, with 14 bases between. The CDR3 spells CASSGSGMENEKLFF. CDR3 nucleotides: TGTGCCAGCAGTGGGTCCGGGATGGAAAATGAAAAACTGTTTTTT.

The chain couples TRBV7-2 to TRBJ1-2; D is undetermined. Trimming stripped 4 bases from V and 0 bases from J, with 12 bases between. CDR1 is SGHTA and CDR2 is FQGNSA in the germline V gene. The length of the CDR3 is 15 residues. Here the CDR3 reads CASSSRTGTNYGYTF. The CDR3 DNA follows: TGTGCCAGCAGCTCGAGGACGGGGACTAACTATGGCTACACCTTC.

CDR3 in amino acids: CASSYPPTVNTEAFF. The CDR3 DNA follows: TGTGCCAGCAGTTACCCGCCGACAGTAAACACTGAAGCTTTCTTT. This chain links TRBV6-2 or TRBV6-3 with TRBJ1-1, with D perhaps TRBD1 (5 bases). Per the germline V gene, CDR1 is MNHEY and CDR2 is SVGEGT. Trimming removed 2 bases from V and 2 bases from J, with 12 bases in between. The CDR3 totals 15 residues.

The chain is built from TRBV12-2 and TRBJ2-6; the DNA was not compared with TRBD1, the D call given in the table. TRBV12-2 is labeled a pseudogene. The CDR3 runs to 18 residues. The CDR3 is CASRPRTGDGSGANVLTF. CDR3 nucleotide sequence: TGTGCAAGTCGCCCCCGGACAGGGGACGGCTCTGGGGCCAACGTCCTGACTTTC.